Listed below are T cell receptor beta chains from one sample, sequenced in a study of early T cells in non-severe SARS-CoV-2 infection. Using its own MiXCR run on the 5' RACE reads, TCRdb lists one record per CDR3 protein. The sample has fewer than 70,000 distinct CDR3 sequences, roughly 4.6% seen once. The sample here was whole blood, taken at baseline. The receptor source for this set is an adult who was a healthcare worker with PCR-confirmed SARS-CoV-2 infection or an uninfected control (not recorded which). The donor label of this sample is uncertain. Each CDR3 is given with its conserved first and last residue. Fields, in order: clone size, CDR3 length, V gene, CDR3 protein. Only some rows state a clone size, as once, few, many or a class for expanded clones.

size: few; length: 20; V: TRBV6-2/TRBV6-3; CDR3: CASSLTRTGRWGSYNSPLHF
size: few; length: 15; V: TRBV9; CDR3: CASSQTTGGNQPQHF
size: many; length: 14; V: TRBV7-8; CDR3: CASSSGQRTYEQYF
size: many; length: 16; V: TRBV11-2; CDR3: CASSPPGERIFNEQFF
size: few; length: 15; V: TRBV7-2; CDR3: CASSSGVGDGNTIYF
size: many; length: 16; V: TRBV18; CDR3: CASSALTSGGTDTQYF
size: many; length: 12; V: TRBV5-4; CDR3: CASSLEGETQYF
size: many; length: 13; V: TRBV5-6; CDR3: CASSLVGPDTQYF
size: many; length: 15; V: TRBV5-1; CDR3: CASRPQRGPTDTQYF
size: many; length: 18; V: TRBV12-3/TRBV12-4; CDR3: CASSLQESLIISGNTIYF
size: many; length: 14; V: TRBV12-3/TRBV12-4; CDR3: CASSSVKLNYGYTF
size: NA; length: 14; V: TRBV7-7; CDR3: CASSPVRNTGELFF
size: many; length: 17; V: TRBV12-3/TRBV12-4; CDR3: CASSRAGTGVRGDEAFF
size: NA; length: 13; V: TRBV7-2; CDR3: CASRPTASYTQYF
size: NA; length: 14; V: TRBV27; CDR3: CASRVVGGPDTQYF
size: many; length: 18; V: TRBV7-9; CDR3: CASSFGLAGGNIKETQYF
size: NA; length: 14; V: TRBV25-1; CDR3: CASSIQGGGTEAFF
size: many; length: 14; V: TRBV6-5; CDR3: CASSYERGSDTQYF
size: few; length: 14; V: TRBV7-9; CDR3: CASGTGISGNTIYF
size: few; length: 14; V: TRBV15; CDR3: CATSRWGDNEKLFF